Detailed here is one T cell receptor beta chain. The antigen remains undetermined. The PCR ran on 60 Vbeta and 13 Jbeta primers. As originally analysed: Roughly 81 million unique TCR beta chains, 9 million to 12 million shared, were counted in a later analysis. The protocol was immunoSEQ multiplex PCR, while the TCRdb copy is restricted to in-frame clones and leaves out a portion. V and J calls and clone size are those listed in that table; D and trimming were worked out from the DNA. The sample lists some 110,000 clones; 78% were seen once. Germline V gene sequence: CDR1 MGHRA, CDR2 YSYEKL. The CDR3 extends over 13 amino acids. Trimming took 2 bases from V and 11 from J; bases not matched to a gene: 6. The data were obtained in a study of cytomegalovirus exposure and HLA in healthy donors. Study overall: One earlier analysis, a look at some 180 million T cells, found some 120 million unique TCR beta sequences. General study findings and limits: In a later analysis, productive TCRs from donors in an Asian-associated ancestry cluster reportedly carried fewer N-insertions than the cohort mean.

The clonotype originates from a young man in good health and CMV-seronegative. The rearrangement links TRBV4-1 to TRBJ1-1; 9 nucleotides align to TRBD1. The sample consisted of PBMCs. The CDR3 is CASSQWGQGAAFF. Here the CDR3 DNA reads TGCGCCAGCAGCCAATGGGGACAGGGTGCGGCTTTCTTT.